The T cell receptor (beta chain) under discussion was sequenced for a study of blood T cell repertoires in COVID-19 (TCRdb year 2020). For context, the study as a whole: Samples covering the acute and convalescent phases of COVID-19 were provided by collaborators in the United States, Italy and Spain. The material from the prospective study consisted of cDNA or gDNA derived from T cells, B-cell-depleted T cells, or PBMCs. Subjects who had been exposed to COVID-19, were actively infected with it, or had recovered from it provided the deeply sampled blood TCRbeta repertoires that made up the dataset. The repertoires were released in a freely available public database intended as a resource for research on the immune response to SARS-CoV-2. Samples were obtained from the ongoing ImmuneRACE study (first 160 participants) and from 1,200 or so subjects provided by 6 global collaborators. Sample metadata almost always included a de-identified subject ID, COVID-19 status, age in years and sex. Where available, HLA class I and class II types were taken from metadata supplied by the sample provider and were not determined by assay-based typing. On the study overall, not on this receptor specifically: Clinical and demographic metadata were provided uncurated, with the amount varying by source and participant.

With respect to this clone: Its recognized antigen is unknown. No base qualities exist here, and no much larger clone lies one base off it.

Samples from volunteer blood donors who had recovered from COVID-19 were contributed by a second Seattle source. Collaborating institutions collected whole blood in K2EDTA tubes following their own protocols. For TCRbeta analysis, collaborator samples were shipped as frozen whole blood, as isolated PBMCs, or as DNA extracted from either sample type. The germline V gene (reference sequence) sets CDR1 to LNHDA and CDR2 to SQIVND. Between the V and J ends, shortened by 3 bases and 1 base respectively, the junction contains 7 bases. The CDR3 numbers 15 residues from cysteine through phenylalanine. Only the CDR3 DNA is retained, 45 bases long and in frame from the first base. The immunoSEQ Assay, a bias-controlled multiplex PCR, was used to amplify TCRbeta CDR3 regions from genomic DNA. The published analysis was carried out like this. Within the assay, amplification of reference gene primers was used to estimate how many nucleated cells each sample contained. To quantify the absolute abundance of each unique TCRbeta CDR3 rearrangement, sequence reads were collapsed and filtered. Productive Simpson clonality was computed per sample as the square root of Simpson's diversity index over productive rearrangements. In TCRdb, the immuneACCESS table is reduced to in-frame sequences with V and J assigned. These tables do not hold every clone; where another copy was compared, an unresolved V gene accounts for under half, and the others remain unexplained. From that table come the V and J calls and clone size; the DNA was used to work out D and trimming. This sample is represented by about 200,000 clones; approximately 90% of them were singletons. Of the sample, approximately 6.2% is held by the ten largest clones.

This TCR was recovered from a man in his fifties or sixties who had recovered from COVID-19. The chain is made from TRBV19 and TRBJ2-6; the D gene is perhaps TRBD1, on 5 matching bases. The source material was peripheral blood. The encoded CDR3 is CASSIRQSGANVLTF. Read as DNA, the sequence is TGTGCCAGTAGTATCCGACAGTCTGGGGCCAACGTCCTGACTTTC.